The clone carrying this T cell receptor (beta chain) has only a few counts. Its antigen is still unknown. Sequencing used immunoSEQ multiplex PCR; TCRdb keeps in-frame clones, though not all of them. Counted here are under 300,000 clones, 87% occurring once; the ten biggest clones make up under 3%. The sample's treatment: around 19 received Ad26.COV2.S at low or high dose, single or two shots; 5 received placebo; per-sample allocation not given. Samples were taken on day 63 after the first vaccine or placebo injection. Adults aged 18-55 years in Boston included the donor. Germline loops: CDR1 SNHLY, CDR2 FYNNEI. CDR3 length: 14 residues. The V gene end was trimmed by 6 bases and the J gene end by 6 bases; junction bases not matched to a gene: 10. These data are taken from a study of Ad26.COV2.S vaccination and SARS-CoV-2 variants. Study-level points and caveats: Relative to placebo recipients, vaccine recipients exhibited elevated spike-specific TCR breadth.

V usage is TRBV2 and J usage is TRBJ1-2; 7 nucleotides line up with TRBD1. The source is a person aged 18-60 years who received the Ad26.COV2.S COVID-19 vaccine or a placebo. The input for sequencing was peripheral blood, taken in a trial of Ad26.COV2.S vaccine versus placebo. The CDR3 is CASRLDRSGNGYTF. DNA of the CDR3: TGTGCCAGCAGATTGGACAGGTCTGGGAATGGCTACACCTTC.